This TCR beta chain was documented in a study of blood T cell repertoires in COVID-19. Overall study: Samples taken during acute and convalescent COVID-19 were collected in the United States, Italy and Spain.

Sequencing used immunoSEQ multiplex PCR; TCRdb keeps in-frame clones, though not all of them. The sample has approximately 20,000 clones, roughly 81% seen once. V was clipped by 3 bases and J by 5 bases, with 5 bases between them. The CDR3 spans 11 residues. Germline values: CDR1 SNHLY, CDR2 FYNNEI. The genes are TRBV2 and TRBJ2-7; D not certain. The sequenced material came from peripheral blood. The receptor's source is a human donor with active COVID-19. The donor label of this sample is uncertain. CDR3 sequence reads: CASSEENEQYF. DNA of the CDR3: TGTGCCAGCAGTGAGGAGAACGAGCAGTACTTC. The full variable domain, in which reference TRBV2 and TRBJ2-7 provide the parts outside the CDR3, is EPEVTQTPSHQVTQMGQEVILRCVPISNHLYFYWYRQILGQKVEFLVSFYNNEISEKSEIFDDQFSVERPDGSNFTLKIRSTKLEDSAMYFCASSEENEQYFGPGTRLTVT.